The clone carrying this T cell receptor beta chain was counted a single time. Its antigen is undetermined. The CDR3 sequence is 13 residues long. Germline CDR1 and CDR2: SEHNR and FQNEAQ (reference sequence). V was shortened by 3 bases and J by 2 bases, with 7 bases between the two germline ends. This specimen belongs to a study of a mutant IDH1 vaccine in newly diagnosed glioma. Background on the study: Earlier care involved radiotherapy, temozolomide, or both, and the majority received both. The timing of visit V12 was week 35, and that of visit V13 was week 47. Findings and caveats of the study: Patients showed vaccine-induced immune responses at a rate of 93.3%.

The method was immunoSEQ multiplex PCR; TCRdb's version includes in-frame clones alone and lacks a portion of them. Here the sample spans tens of thousands of clones, roughly 68% being singletons. Time point noted: week 35, safety follow-up. The study gave 300 ug of mutant IDH1 20-mer peptide per vaccine dose, with topical imiquimod. Donors had new WHO grade 3 or 4 IDH1-mutant, ATRX-lost astrocytomas. This sequence joins TRBV7-9 and TRBJ1-2, with a tentative D call TRBD1 (5 bases). The TCR comes from a man over 45 with glioma. This material consisted of PBMCs, taken from a glioma patient whose treatment included an IDH1 peptide vaccine. The CDR3 protein is CASSLGRNYGYTF. The CDR3 nucleotides read TGTGCCAGCAGCTTGGGGCGAAACTATGGCTACACCTTC. The full variable domain, rest sourced from reference TRBV7-9 and TRBJ1-2, is DTGVSQNPRHKITKRGQNVTFRCDPISEHNRLYWYRQTLGQGPEFLTYFQNEAQLEKSRLLSDRFSAERPKGSFSTLEIQRTEQGDSAMYLCASSLGRNYGYTFGSGTRLTVV.